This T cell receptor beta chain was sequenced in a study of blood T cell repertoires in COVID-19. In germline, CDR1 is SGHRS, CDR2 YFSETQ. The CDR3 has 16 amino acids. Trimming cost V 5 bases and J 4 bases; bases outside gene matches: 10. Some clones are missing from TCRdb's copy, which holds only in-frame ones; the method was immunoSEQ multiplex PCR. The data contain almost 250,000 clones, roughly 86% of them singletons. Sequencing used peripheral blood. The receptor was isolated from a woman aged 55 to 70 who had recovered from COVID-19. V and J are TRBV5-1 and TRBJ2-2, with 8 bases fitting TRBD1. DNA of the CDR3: TGCGCCAGCAGTTCGCAGGGGGCCTTAGGCACCGGGGAGCTGTTTTTT. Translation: CASSSQGALGTGELFF.